These 2 T cell receptor beta chains share one sample of origin, sequenced in a study of cytomegalovirus exposure and HLA in healthy donors. This PCR relied on a set of 60 Vbeta primers and 13 Jbeta primers. Clones were sequenced by immunoSEQ multiplex PCR, and TCRdb holds only the in-frame ones, with some missing. This table holds roughly 80,000 clones, about four fifths found once. The sequencing input was PBMCs. The source of these receptors is a woman in her 30s in good health and CMV-seronegative.

The chain employs TRBV5-1 and TRBJ2-1; no reliable D call. Trimming removed 0 bases from V and 4 bases from J, with 11 bases in between. Germline CDR1 SGHRS, CDR2 YFSETQ. The CDR3 length is 15 residues. The CDR3 DNA reads TGCGCCAGCAGCTTGGAGTCAGGCAGTTACAATGAGCAGTTCTTC. Amino acid sequence: CASSLESGSYNEQFF.

V and J are TRBV13 and TRBJ2-5, with 9 bases lining up with TRBD2. The germline CDR1 and CDR2 sequences are PRHDT and FYEKMQ (reference sequence). V lost 5 bases to trimming and J lost 1 base; unmatched junction nucleotides: 5. The CDR3 has 15 residues. In DNA, the CDR3 is TGTGCCAGCAGCCAGCGGGAGGCCTCCCAAGAGACCCAGTACTTC. Residues: CASSQREASQETQYF.